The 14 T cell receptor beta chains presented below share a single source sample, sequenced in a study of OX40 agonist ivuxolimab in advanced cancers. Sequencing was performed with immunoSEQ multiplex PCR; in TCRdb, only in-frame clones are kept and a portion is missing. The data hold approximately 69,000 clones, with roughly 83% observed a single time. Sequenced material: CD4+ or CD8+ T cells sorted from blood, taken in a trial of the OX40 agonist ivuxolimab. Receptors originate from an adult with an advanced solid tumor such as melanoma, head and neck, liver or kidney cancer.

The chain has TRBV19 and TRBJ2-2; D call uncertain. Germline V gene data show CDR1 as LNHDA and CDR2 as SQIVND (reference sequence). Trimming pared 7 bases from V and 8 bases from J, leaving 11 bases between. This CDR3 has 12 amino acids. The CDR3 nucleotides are TGTGCCAGTACGCAGGCTAGAGGGGAGCTGTTTTTT. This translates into CASTQARGELFF.

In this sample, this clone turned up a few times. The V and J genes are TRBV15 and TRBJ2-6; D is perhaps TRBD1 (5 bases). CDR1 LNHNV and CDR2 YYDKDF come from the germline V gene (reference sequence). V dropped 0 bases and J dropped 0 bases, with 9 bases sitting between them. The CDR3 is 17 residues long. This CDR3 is CATSRDHRGSGANVLTF. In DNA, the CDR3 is TGTGCCACCAGCAGAGATCATAGGGGCTCTGGGGCCAACGTCCTGACTTTC.

CDR3 residues: CASSPEGDEQFF. Written as DNA, the CDR3 is TGTGCCAGCAGCCCGGAGGGCGATGAGCAGTTCTTC. This chain joins TRBV11-3 and TRBJ2-1, with D perhaps TRBD2 (6 bases). CDR1 is SGHNT, CDR2 YENEEA, per germline. V lost 5 bases and J lost 8, with 10 bases in between. The CDR3 extends over 12 amino acids.

Written as DNA, the CDR3 is TGTGCCAGCGGATTGGGGACAGGGTCCTACGAGCAGTACTTC. As protein: CASGLGTGSYEQYF. This rearrangement joins TRBV2 to TRBJ2-7; 9 bases are a match to TRBD1. V was pared by 8 bases and J by 1 base, with 6 bases of the junction left unmatched. CDR1 and CDR2 from the germline V gene are SNHLY and FYNNEI. The CDR3 has 14 amino acids.

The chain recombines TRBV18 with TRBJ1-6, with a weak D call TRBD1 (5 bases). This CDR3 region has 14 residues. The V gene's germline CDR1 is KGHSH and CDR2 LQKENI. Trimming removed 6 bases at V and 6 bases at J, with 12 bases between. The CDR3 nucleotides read TGTGCCAGCTCGGTTGGACAAGTTAATTCACCCCTCCACTTT. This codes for CASSVGQVNSPLHF.

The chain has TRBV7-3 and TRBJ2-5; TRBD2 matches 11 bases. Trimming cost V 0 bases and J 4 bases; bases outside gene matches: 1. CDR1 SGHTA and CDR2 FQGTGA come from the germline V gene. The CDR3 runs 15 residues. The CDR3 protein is CASSLTGTSGETQYF. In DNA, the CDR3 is TGTGCCAGCAGCTTAACAGGGACTAGCGGAGAGACCCAGTACTTC.

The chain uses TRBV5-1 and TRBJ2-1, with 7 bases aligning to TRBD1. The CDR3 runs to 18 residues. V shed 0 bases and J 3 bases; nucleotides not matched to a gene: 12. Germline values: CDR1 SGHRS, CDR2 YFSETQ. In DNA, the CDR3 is TGCGCCAGCAGCTTGGAAGTGACAGGGAAAACGAGCTACAATGAGCAGTTCTTC. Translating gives CASSLEVTGKTSYNEQFF.

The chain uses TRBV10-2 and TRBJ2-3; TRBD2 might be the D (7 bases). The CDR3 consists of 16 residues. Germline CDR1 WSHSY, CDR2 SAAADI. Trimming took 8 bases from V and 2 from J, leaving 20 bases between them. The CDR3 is CASRRGAGADTDTQYF. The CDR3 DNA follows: TGCGCCAGCCGCCGGGGGGCGGGAGCCGACACAGATACGCAGTATTTT.

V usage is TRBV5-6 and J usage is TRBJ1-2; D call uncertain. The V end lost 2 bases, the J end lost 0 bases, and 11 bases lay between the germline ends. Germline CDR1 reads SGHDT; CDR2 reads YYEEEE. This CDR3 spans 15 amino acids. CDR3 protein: CASSLTSTPNYGYTF. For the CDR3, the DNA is TGTGCCAGCAGCTTAACCTCTACCCCTAACTATGGCTACACCTTC. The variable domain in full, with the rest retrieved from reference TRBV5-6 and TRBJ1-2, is DAGVTQSPTHLIKTRGQQVTLRCSPKSGHDTVSWYQQALGQGPQFIFQYYEEEERQRGNFPDRFSGHQFPNYSSELNVNALLLGDSALYLCASSLTSTPNYGYTFGSGTRLTVV.

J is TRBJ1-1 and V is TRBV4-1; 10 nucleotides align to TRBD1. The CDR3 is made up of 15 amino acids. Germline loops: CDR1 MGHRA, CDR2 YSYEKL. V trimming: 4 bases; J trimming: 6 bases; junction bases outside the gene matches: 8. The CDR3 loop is CASSPGQGEFPEAFF. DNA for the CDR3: TGCGCCAGCAGCCCTGGACAGGGGGAGTTTCCTGAAGCTTTCTTT.

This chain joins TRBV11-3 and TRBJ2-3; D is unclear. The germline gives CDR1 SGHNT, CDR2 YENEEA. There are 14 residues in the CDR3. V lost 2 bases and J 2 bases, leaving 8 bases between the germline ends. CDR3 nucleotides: TGTGCCAGCAGCTTAACGGGCAACACAGATACGCAGTATTTT. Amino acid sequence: CASSLTGNTDTQYF.

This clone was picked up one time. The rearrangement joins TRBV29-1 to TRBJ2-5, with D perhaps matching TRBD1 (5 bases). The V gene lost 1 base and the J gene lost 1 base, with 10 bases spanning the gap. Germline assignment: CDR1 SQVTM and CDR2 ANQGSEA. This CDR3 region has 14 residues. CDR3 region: CSVEVSGIQETQYF. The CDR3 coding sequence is TGCAGCGTTGAAGTCTCAGGGATCCAAGAGACCCAGTACTTC.

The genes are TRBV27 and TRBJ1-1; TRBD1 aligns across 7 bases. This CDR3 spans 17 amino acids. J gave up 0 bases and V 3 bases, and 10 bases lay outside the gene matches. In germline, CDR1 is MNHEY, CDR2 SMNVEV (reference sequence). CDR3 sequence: CASSFFGAGGMNTEAFF. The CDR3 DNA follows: TGTGCCAGCAGTTTCTTCGGGGCAGGGGGAATGAACACTGAAGCTTTCTTT.

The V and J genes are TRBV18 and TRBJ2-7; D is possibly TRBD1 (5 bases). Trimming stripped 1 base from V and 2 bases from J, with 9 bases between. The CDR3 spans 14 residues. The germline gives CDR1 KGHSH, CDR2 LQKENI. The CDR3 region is CASSPQKGPYEQYF. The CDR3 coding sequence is TGTGCCAGCTCACCACAAAAGGGGCCCTACGAGCAGTACTTC.